One TCR beta chain is described in this entry. Its specificity is not known. This entry comes from a study of blood T cells in healthy people across ages. General study results and limits: When set beside aged donors, long-lived donors presented more naive CD4+ cells and higher diversity.

The V gene's germline CDR1 is SNHLY and CDR2 FYNNEI. The V and J ends lost 3 bases and 5 bases, in that order; junction bases with no gene match: 6. This CDR3 has 14 residues. Then a second PCR, running roughly 7 to 11 cycles, was carried out with a sample-barcoded 5' primer and a J-beta primer mix. Each cDNA molecule, via a template-switch adaptor with 12 random nucleotides, was tagged. MiXCR, applied by TCRdb to the 5' RACE reads, yields one record per CDR3 protein. The data contain about 900,000 distinct CDR3 sequences, under 80% of them singletons. Sequencing input: blood. This clonotype was sampled from a man aged 25 to 45 in good health. The chain uses TRBV2 and TRBJ2-5, with 7 bases that match TRBD2. The DNA of the CDR3 is TGTGCCAGCAGTGAGCGACTAGCCGGGGAGACCCAGTACTTC. As protein: CASSERLAGETQYF.